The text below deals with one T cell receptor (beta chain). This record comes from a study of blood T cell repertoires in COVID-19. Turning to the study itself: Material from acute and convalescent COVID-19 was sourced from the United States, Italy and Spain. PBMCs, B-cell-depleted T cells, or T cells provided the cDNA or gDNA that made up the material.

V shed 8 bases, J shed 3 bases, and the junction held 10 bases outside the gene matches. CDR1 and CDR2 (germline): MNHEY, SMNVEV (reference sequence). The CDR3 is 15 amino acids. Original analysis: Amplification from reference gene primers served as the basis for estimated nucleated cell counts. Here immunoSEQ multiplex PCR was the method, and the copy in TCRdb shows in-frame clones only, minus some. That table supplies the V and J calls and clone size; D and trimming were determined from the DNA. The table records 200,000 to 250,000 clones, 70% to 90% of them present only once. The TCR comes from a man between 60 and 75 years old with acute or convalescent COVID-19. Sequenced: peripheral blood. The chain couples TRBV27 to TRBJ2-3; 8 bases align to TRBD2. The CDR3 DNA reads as TGTGCCAGCTCCCATTCGGGGGGGAGGACAGATACGCAGTATTTT. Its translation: CASSHSGGRTDTQYF.